The 17 T cell receptor beta chains in this list originate from one sample, sequenced in a study of Graves' ophthalmopathy and Graves' hyperthyroidism. RNA transcripts were the template, and TCR beta CDR3 regions were amplified from them. Second-round multiplex PCR came after first-round RT-PCR with HTBI primers. TCRdb ran MiXCR on the multiplex PCR reads and lists one entry per CDR3 protein. The sample has some 170,000 distinct CDR3 sequences, 39% seen once. The sample comprised peripheral blood. Every receptor here comes from a man between 25 and 39 years old with Graves' ophthalmopathy.

The sample holds many counts of this clonotype. One end of the junction fails to match germline, which may point to a read error. CDR3 sequence reads: CASILAVNTGELLF. CDR3 nucleotide sequence: TGTGCCAGCATCCTAGCGGTTAATACCGGGGAGCTGCTTTTT. The chain has TRBV19 and TRBJ2-2; 7 nucleotides line up with TRBD2. The CDR3 extends over 14 amino acids. Germline values: CDR1 LNHDA, CDR2 SQIVND (reference sequence).

This clonotype was counted many times. CDR3 protein: CASGRVNTGELFF. For the CDR3, the DNA is TGTGCCAGCGGGCGGGTAAACACCGGGGAGCTGTTTTTT. This sequence joins TRBV6-5 and TRBJ2-2, with a tentative D call TRBD2 (5 bases). V was trimmed by 8 bases and J by 2 bases, leaving 9 bases between them. Germline CDR1 is MNHEY and CDR2 is SVGAGI. The CDR3 has 13 amino acids.

This clonotype was seen at least ten times. The chain is built from TRBV30 and TRBJ1-2, with TRBD1 matching over 9 bases. This CDR3 is 15 amino acids long. V dropped 4 bases and J dropped 6; count of bases not matched to a gene: 12. CDR1 and CDR2 from the germline V gene are GTSNPN and SVGIG (reference sequence). CDR3 sequence: CAWIPPPGTGNGYTF. The CDR3 nucleotides read TGTGCCTGGATTCCTCCCCCCGGGACAGGGAATGGCTACACCTTC.

This clonotype was observed at least ten times. The chain is built from TRBV24-1 and TRBJ1-1; D call uncertain. CDR3 length equals 11 residues. Trimming removed 4 bases at V and 8 bases at J, with 7 bases between. CDR1 is KGHDR, CDR2 SFDVKD, per germline. CDR3 region: CATSEDGEAFF. CDR3 nucleotide sequence: TGTGCCACCAGTGAGGACGGAGAAGCTTTCTTT.

This clonotype showed up just a few times. The chain has TRBV6-1 and TRBJ1-1; D may be TRBD1 (6 bases). Germline lookup yields CDR1 MNHNS and CDR2 SASEGT. This CDR3 spans 15 amino acids. V shed 4 bases and J shed 3 bases, with 15 bases lying between them. CDR3 DNA: TGTGCCAGCAGTGTTGTTCGGGGGCCCCACACTGAAGCTTTCTTT. It is translated as CASSVVRGPHTEAFF.

This clonotype was picked up many times. The chain employs TRBV6-2 or TRBV6-3 and TRBJ2-7, with 11 bases identical to TRBD1. In germline, CDR1 is MNHEY, CDR2 SVGEGT. The CDR3 has 15 residues. Germline trimming cut 4 bases from V and 6 bases from J; bases unmatched to any gene: 8. The chain's CDR3 is CASSWTGGSRSEQYF. The CDR3 DNA sequence: TGTGCCAGCAGTTGGACAGGGGGCTCCCGCTCCGAGCAGTACTTC.

This clonotype has just a few counts. The gene calls are TRBV12-3 or TRBV12-4 and TRBJ1-2, with TRBD1 identical over 8 bases. Trimming took 6 bases from V and 7 from J; bases not matched to a gene: 7. This CDR3 is 13 amino acids long. In DNA form, the CDR3 reads TGTGCCAGCAGCATACAGGGGGTTCGTGGCTACACCTTC. Amino acids: CASSIQGVRGYTF.

This clonotype has only a few counts. The chain combines TRBV6-5 with TRBJ2-7; D not resolved. With 5 bases removed from V and 3 bases from J, the gap between germline ends came to 8 bases. The CDR3 extends over 12 amino acids. CDR1 and CDR2 (germline): MNHEY, SVGAGI. The CDR3: CASSTTDYEQYF. The CDR3 region has the DNA TGTGCCAGCAGTACAACTGACTACGAGCAGTACTTC.

V and J are TRBV19 and TRBJ2-7, with D perhaps TRBD1 (5 bases). CDR1 is LNHDA, CDR2 SQIVND, per germline (reference sequence). V was shortened by 10 bases and J by 4 bases, with 11 bases between the two germline ends. The CDR3 totals 11 residues. The CDR3 loop reads CATRDQYEQYF. The DNA of the CDR3 is TGTGCCACCAGGGATCAGTACGAGCAGTACTTC.

This clonotype has only a few counts. The chain uses TRBV28 and TRBJ2-7; unclear D gene. V was pared by 8 bases and J by 0 bases, with 20 bases between. CDR3 length: 16 residues. Germline V gives CDR1 MDHEN, CDR2 SYDVKM. The CDR3 nucleotides are TGTGCCAGCTATCCGATCTCCCGAACCAGCTCCTACGAGCAGTACTTC. Its protein product is CASYPISRTSSYEQYF.

This clonotype appeared many times. The genes are TRBV6-5 and TRBJ2-7; D unclear. The V gene lost 3 bases and the J gene lost 0 bases, with 12 bases spanning the gap. The CDR3 totals 15 residues. Germline-derived CDR1 and CDR2 are MNHEY and SVGAGI. CDR3 DNA sequence: TGTGCCAGCAGTTATAGCCAGCGCCACTCCTACGAGCAGTACTTC. It is translated as CASSYSQRHSYEQYF.

The chain carries TRBV6-1 and TRBJ2-5; TRBD1 or TRBD2 may be the D gene (5 bases each). The CDR3 spans 15 residues. Trimming removed 4 bases at V and 1 base at J, with 13 bases between. CDR1 and CDR2 (germline): MNHNS, SASEGT. CDR3 loop: CASSGGAAVQETQYF. For the CDR3, the DNA is TGTGCCAGCAGTGGAGGGGCGGCAGTCCAAGAGACCCAGTACTTC.

In its sample, this clonotype was seen many times. The chain carries TRBV20-1 and TRBJ2-5; TRBD2 aligns across 10 bases. The CDR3 runs to 16 residues. J gave up 0 bases and V 3 bases, and 7 bases lay outside the gene matches. Germline assignment: CDR1 DFQATT and CDR2 SNEGSKA (reference sequence). CDR3 coding DNA: TGCAGTGCTAGCGGCGGACTAGCGGAGGACCAAGAGACCCAGTACTTC. Residues: CSASGGLAEDQETQYF.

This clonotype occurred once. The chain is built from TRBV27 and TRBJ2-5, with D possibly TRBD1 on 7 matching bases. CDR1 MNHEY and CDR2 SMNVEV come from the germline V gene (reference sequence). This CDR3 spans 14 amino acids. The V end lost 7 bases, the J end lost 3 bases, and 15 bases lay between the germline ends. CDR3 sequence (DNA): TGTGCCAGCAAAGACGGAGGGGGCGAAGAGACCCAGTACTTC. Its translation is CASKDGGGEETQYF.

V usage is TRBV12-5 and J usage is TRBJ2-7; no definite D call. CDR3 size: 12 residues. The V end was cut by 2 bases, the J end by 6 bases, with 8 bases between. The germline CDR1 and CDR2 sequences are LGHNT and FRNRAP. This CDR3 reads CASGLWEGEQYF. The CDR3 bases are TGTGCTAGTGGTTTGTGGGAAGGCGAGCAGTACTTC. The variable domain in full, with the rest retrieved from reference TRBV12-5 and TRBJ2-7, is DARVTQTPRHKVTEMGQEVTMRCQPILGHNTVFWYRQTMMQGLELLAYFRNRAPLDDSGMPKDRFSAEMPDATLATLKIQPSEPRDSAVYFCASGLWEGEQYFGPGTRLTVT.

This rearrangement joins TRBV28 to TRBJ2-7; 7 nucleotides match TRBD1. The V segment lost 9 bases and the J segment 0 bases; nucleotides outside the gene matches: 8. Germline CDR1 is MDHEN and CDR2 is SYDVKM. This CDR3 spans 14 amino acids. The CDR3 loop is CASLGQISSYEQYF. Written as DNA, the CDR3 is TGTGCCAGTCTGGGACAGATAAGCTCCTACGAGCAGTACTTC.

This clonotype has ten or more counts. The CDR3 DNA is TGTGCCAGCAGCGGGGGACTAGCGGGAGGGCAAGAGACCCAGTACTTC. It translates to CASSGGLAGGQETQYF. V usage is TRBV9 and J usage is TRBJ2-5; 16 bases map to TRBD2. Germline trimming cut 3 bases from V and 2 bases from J; bases unmatched to any gene: 1. The germline V gene has CDR1 SGDLS and CDR2 YYNGEE. This CDR3 has 16 residues.